These 26 T cell receptor beta chains were sequenced from one sample in a study of blood T cell repertoires in COVID-19. Repertoires were generated with immunoSEQ multiplex PCR, while TCRdb's copy carries only in-frame clones and drops some. The sample yields 210,000 or so clones, about nine tenths seen once. Sequenced input: peripheral blood. The receptor source for this set is a woman in her sixties with acute or convalescent COVID-19.

The chain couples TRBV6-5 to TRBJ1-3, with D tentatively TRBD1 (5 bases). Trimming pared 8 bases from V and 3 bases from J, leaving 17 bases between. Germline CDR1 is MNHEY and CDR2 is SVGAGI. This CDR3 is 15 amino acids long. CDR3 protein: CASGGYPGSGNTIYF. In DNA, the CDR3 is TGTGCCAGCGGGGGGTACCCGGGAAGTGGAAACACCATATATTTT.

The chain combines TRBV2 with TRBJ2-5, with TRBD1 identical over 7 bases. The V and J ends lost 1 base and 0 bases, in that order; junction bases with no gene match: 11. The CDR3 totals 18 residues. CDR1 SNHLY and CDR2 FYNNEI come from the germline V gene. CDR3 loop: CASSEEGTDLLDQETQYF. The CDR3 coding sequence is TGTGCCAGCAGTGAAGAGGGGACAGACCTGCTTGACCAAGAGACCCAGTACTTC. The whole variable domain, filled in from reference TRBV2 and TRBJ2-5, reads EPEVTQTPSHQVTQMGQEVILRCVPISNHLYFYWYRQILGQKVEFLVSFYNNEISEKSEIFDDQFSVERPDGSNFTLKIRSTKLEDSAMYFCASSEEGTDLLDQETQYFGPGTRLLVL.

J is TRBJ1-5 and V is TRBV27, with D maybe TRBD1 (6 bases). The CDR3 extends over 17 amino acids. CDR1 and CDR2 (germline): MNHEY, SMNVEV (reference sequence). Trimming stripped 6 bases from V and 0 bases from J, with 18 bases between. CDR3 in DNA: TGTGCCAGCAGCCGGGGAGGGGGACAAAATAGCAATCAGCCCCAGCATTTT. As protein: CASSRGGGQNSNQPQHF.

This chain connects TRBV6-5 to TRBJ1-6, with 11 nucleotides matching TRBD1. Trimming cost V 6 bases and J 10 bases; bases outside gene matches: 8. CDR3 length: 15 amino acids. Per the germline V gene, CDR1 is MNHEY and CDR2 is SVGAGI. CDR3 in DNA: TGTGCCAGCAGGCGAAAAGGGACAGGGGGGTCACCCCTCCACTTT. As protein: CASRRKGTGGSPLHF.

The gene calls are TRBV24-1 and TRBJ2-2, with 9 bases lining up with TRBD1. Germline values: CDR1 KGHDR, CDR2 SFDVKD. Losses at the gene ends were 4 bases for V and 7 bases for J; bases not matched to a gene: 9. The CDR3 totals 16 residues. CDR3: CATSDRSTGGDGELFF. The CDR3 nucleotides read TGTGCCACCAGTGACCGATCGACAGGGGGTGACGGGGAGCTGTTTTTT.

The V and J genes are TRBV11-2 and TRBJ2-7; 7 positions agree with TRBD2. CDR3 length: 15 amino acids. Per the germline V gene, CDR1 is SGHAT and CDR2 is FQNNGV. V dropped 7 bases and J dropped 3; count of bases not matched to a gene: 12. This CDR3 is CASKGGGRGYYEQYF. Written as DNA, the CDR3 is TGTGCCAGCAAAGGCGGCGGGAGAGGATACTACGAGCAGTACTTC.

This chain joins TRBV28 and TRBJ1-6; the D gene is possibly TRBD1 (5 bases). The germline V gene encodes CDR1 MDHEN and CDR2 SYDVKM. The V gene lost 4 bases and the J gene lost 7 bases, with 11 bases spanning the gap. This CDR3 contains 14 residues. CDR3: CASSSTGINSPLHF. The CDR3 coding sequence is TGTGCCAGCAGTTCAACAGGAATCAATTCACCCCTCCACTTT. Looking up the rest from reference TRBV28 and TRBJ1-6 gives the full variable domain: DVKVTQSSRYLVKRTGEKVFLECVQDMDHENMFWYRQDPGLGLRLIYFSYDVKMKEKGDIPEGYSVSREKKERFSLILESASTNQTSMYLCASSSTGINSPLHFGNGTRLTVT.

The chain is built from TRBV4-2 and TRBJ2-3; the match to TRBD2 covers 14 bases. V trimming: 2 bases; J trimming: 4 bases; junction bases outside the gene matches: 5. This CDR3 has 17 residues. From germline, CDR1 is LGHNA and CDR2 YNFKEQ. The CDR3 DNA sequence: TGTGCCAGCAGCCAAATAGGGACTAGCGGGAGTGCAGATACGCAGTATTTT. It encodes CASSQIGTSGSADTQYF.

The gene calls are TRBV19 and TRBJ2-1; 9 bases fit TRBD1. Trimming removed 7 bases from V and 12 bases from J; junction bases left unmatched: 16. Germline loops: CDR1 LNHDA, CDR2 SQIVND (reference sequence). This CDR3 has 15 amino acids. CDR3 DNA sequence: TGTGCCAGTACATCCTCCGGGACAGGGAAGCGAGGGCAGTTCTTC. The encoded protein is CASTSSGTGKRGQFF.

The chain recombines TRBV6-2 or TRBV6-3 with TRBJ1-3, with D maybe TRBD1 (6 bases). CDR1 and CDR2 from the germline V gene are MNHEY and SVGEGT. CDR3 size: 15 residues. With 2 bases removed from V and 0 bases from J, the gap between germline ends came to 8 bases. Here the CDR3 DNA reads TGTGCCAGCAGTTACGGGGGCTCCTCTGGAAACACCATATATTTT. Protein sequence: CASSYGGSSGNTIYF.

The chain has TRBV5-1 and TRBJ2-2; no firm D call. V was shortened by 0 bases and J by 5 bases, with 11 bases between the two germline ends. In germline, CDR1 is SGHRS, CDR2 YFSETQ. The CDR3 sequence is 15 residues long. The CDR3 here is CASSLVQRRTGELFF. As DNA, the CDR3 is TGCGCCAGCAGCTTGGTCCAGCGAAGGACCGGGGAGCTGTTTTTT.

The rearrangement links TRBV25-1 to TRBJ1-1; 7 positions agree with TRBD1. Losses at the gene ends were 6 bases for V and 5 bases for J; bases not matched to a gene: 3. This CDR3 comprises 12 residues. The germline gives CDR1 MGHDK, CDR2 SYGVNS. The chain's CDR3 is CASRKGATEAFF. In nucleotides, the CDR3 is TGTGCCAGCAGGAAGGGGGCGACTGAAGCTTTCTTT.

The chain is built from TRBV5-1 and TRBJ1-1; D call uncertain. The V and J ends lost 1 base and 3 bases respectively, with 10 bases between them. From germline, CDR1 is SGHRS and CDR2 YFSETQ. The CDR3 covers 14 residues. The CDR3 loop is CASSLTRADTEAFF. CDR3 bases: TGCGCCAGCAGCTTGACGAGGGCGGACACTGAAGCTTTCTTT.

This chain joins TRBV24-1 and TRBJ2-5; 9 bases are shared with TRBD2. J lost 0 bases, V lost 0 bases, and 4 bases had no gene match. CDR1 and CDR2 (germline): KGHDR, SFDVKD. The CDR3 contains 17 residues. The chain's CDR3 is CATSDLPSGTYQETQYF. In nucleotides, the CDR3 is TGTGCCACCAGTGATTTGCCTAGCGGGACGTACCAAGAGACCCAGTACTTC.

The gene calls are TRBV19 and TRBJ1-1; D is possibly TRBD1 (5 bases). Germline CDR1 LNHDA, CDR2 SQIVND (reference sequence). V was clipped by 6 bases and J by 8 bases, with 10 bases between them. The CDR3 length is 11 residues. The CDR3 DNA sequence: TGTGCCAGTAGCCTCAGACAGGAAGCTTTCTTT. It specifies CASSLRQEAFF.

This rearrangement joins TRBV3-1 (or the pseudogene TRBV3-2) to TRBJ2-7; TRBD1 aligns across 10 bases. This CDR3 contains 15 residues. CDR1 and CDR2 from the germline V gene are LGHDT and YNNKEL (reference sequence). Germline trimming cut 2 bases from V and 2 bases from J; bases unmatched to any gene: 3. CDR3 bases: TGTGCCAGCAGCCAAAGACAGGGGGCCACCTACGAGCAGTACTTC. Translating it yields CASSQRQGATYEQYF.

V and J are TRBV6-6 and TRBJ1-5, with 8 bases that match TRBD1. CDR3 size: 15 residues. The V gene end was trimmed by 5 bases and the J gene end by 4 bases; junction bases not matched to a gene: 7. Germline-derived CDR1 and CDR2 are MNHNY and SVGAGI (reference sequence). The CDR3: CASSARGQDNQPQHF. CDR3 nucleotides: TGTGCCAGCAGTGCGAGGGGACAGGATAATCAGCCCCAGCATTTT.

This chain links TRBV28 with TRBJ1-2, with unresolved D. This CDR3 region has 15 residues. CDR1 is MDHEN, CDR2 SYDVKM, per germline. Trimming took 2 bases from V and 3 from J, leaving 13 bases between them. The DNA for the CDR3 is TGTGCCAGCAGTTTACGTAGTGTTGTAGACTATGGCTACACCTTC. Its protein product is CASSLRSVVDYGYTF.

The V call is TRBV5-4, the J call TRBJ2-7, with 12 nucleotides matching TRBD1. Germline V gene sequence: CDR1 SGHNT, CDR2 YYREEE (reference sequence). V trimming: 4 bases; J trimming: 4 bases; junction bases outside the gene matches: 9. The CDR3 is 16 amino acids. CDR3 sequence (DNA): TGTGCCAGCAGCCTCGGGACAGGGGGCCCTATTTACGAGCAGTACTTC. Amino acids: CASSLGTGGPIYEQYF.

The chain has TRBV4-1 and TRBJ2-1; TRBD2 matches at 12 bases. J was trimmed by 8 bases and V by 4 bases; bases with no gene match: 6. The CDR3 length is 15 residues. CDR1 and CDR2 (germline): MGHRA, YSYEKL. The CDR3 bases are TGCGCCAGCAGCCGACCTAGCGGGGGGGCCGATGAGCAGTTCTTC. This gives the protein CASSRPSGGADEQFF.

This clone has just one count. The chain recombines TRBV6-1 with TRBJ2-1, with 10 bases identical to TRBD2. The germline V gene has CDR1 MNHNS and CDR2 SASEGT. The V segment lost 4 bases and the J segment 9 bases; nucleotides outside the gene matches: 15. The CDR3 spans 17 residues. This CDR3 reads CASSGGPRAGGPGEQFF. In DNA, the CDR3 is TGTGCCAGCAGTGGAGGGCCTAGAGCGGGAGGGCCGGGTGAGCAGTTCTTC.

This clone was picked up a small number of times. The chain combines TRBV11-2 with TRBJ2-1, with a weak D call TRBD2 (5 bases). V lost 5 bases and J 7 bases, leaving 9 bases between the germline ends. CDR1 is SGHAT and CDR2 is FQNNGV in the germline V gene. The CDR3 sequence is 12 residues long. CDR3 residues: CASSPQRNEQFF. The CDR3 DNA reads TGTGCCAGCAGCCCCCAGCGGAATGAGCAGTTCTTC.

The chain recombines TRBV6-2 or TRBV6-3 with TRBJ1-2; D possibly corresponds to TRBD1 (6 bases). In germline, CDR1 is MNHEY, CDR2 SVGEGT. Trimming stripped 4 bases from V and 5 bases from J, with 17 bases between. The CDR3 is 15 residues long. The CDR3 loop reads CASSSGTSFLYGYTF. The CDR3 bases are TGTGCCAGCAGTTCCGGGACATCCTTTTTGTATGGCTACACCTTC.

V gene TRBV6-4 combines with J gene TRBJ1-2; 8 nucleotides match TRBD1. The CDR3 loop spans 15 amino acids. V lost 7 bases and J lost 5; bases outside the gene matches: 12. Germline CDR1 reads MRHNA; CDR2 reads SNTAGT. This chain's CDR3 is CASTQRQGAGYGYTF. For the CDR3, the DNA is TGTGCCAGCACCCAGCGTCAGGGGGCCGGTTATGGCTACACCTTC.

The CDR3 DNA follows: TGTGCCAGCAGTTTAAACCCTCTGGGGCTACGGGAAAAACTGTTTTTT. It encodes CASSLNPLGLREKLFF. This chain joins TRBV27 and TRBJ1-4; D possibly corresponds to TRBD1 (5 bases). This CDR3 is 16 amino acids long. The germline gives CDR1 MNHEY, CDR2 SMNVEV (reference sequence). The V end lost 2 bases, the J end lost 8 bases, and 18 bases lay between the germline ends.

The J gene is TRBJ2-2, the V gene TRBV4-1, with TRBD2 matching 12 bases. CDR1 and CDR2 from the germline V gene are MGHRA and YSYEKL. The CDR3 has 18 residues. With V trimmed by 0 bases and J by 4 bases, 6 bases remained unmatched. The CDR3 DNA follows: TGCGCCAGCAGCCAAGAGCTAGCGGGAGGGCCAGGCACCGGGGAGCTGTTTTTT. It translates to CASSQELAGGPGTGELFF.